The 12 T cell receptor beta chains in this list originate from one sample, sequenced in a study of blood T cell repertoires in COVID-19. Assay: immunoSEQ multiplex PCR; the TCRdb copy retains only in-frame clones and omits some. The table has some 460,000 clones, 70% to 90% seen once. Sequenced input: PBMCs or T cells enriched from blood (not recorded which). These receptors were taken from a woman aged 18-30 years with acute COVID-19.

This clone was seen once. Here the CDR3 reads CASSQDQTGFRQPQHF. The CDR3 DNA is TGTGCCAGCAGCCAAGACCAGACAGGGTTCAGGCAGCCCCAGCATTTT. This rearrangement joins TRBV14 to TRBJ1-5; 7 bases align to TRBD1. Germline V lookup: CDR1 SGHDN, CDR2 FVKESK. This CDR3 comprises 16 residues. V shed 0 bases and J 7 bases; nucleotides not matched to a gene: 9.

The chain joins TRBV15 to TRBJ2-5; D might be TRBD2 (7 bases). This CDR3 has 13 amino acids. Deletions cut 4 bases from V and 5 bases from J, with 11 bases between. Per germline, CDR1 LNHNV and CDR2 YYDKDF (reference sequence). The CDR3 DNA reads as TGTGCCACCAGCATGGGGGGGCAGGAGACCCAGTACTTC. Protein: CATSMGGQETQYF.

The chain joins TRBV4-3 to TRBJ2-7; tentatively, D is TRBD2 (5 bases). Trimming pared 2 bases from V and 3 bases from J, leaving 14 bases between. CDR1 is LGHNA and CDR2 is YSLEER in the germline V gene. The CDR3 has 15 residues. This CDR3 is CASSQLPTRGYEQYF. For the CDR3, the DNA is TGCGCCAGCAGCCAACTCCCGACTCGGGGCTACGAGCAGTACTTC.

This sequence joins TRBV12-3 or TRBV12-4 and TRBJ1-2; weak D call: TRBD1 (5 bases). The V gene lost 6 bases and the J gene lost 7 bases, with 15 bases spanning the gap. The CDR3 spans 13 residues. The CDR3 loop is CASREQASGGYTF. In DNA form, the CDR3 reads TGTGCCAGCAGAGAACAGGCTTCGGGTGGCTACACCTTC.

The chain uses TRBV4-3 and TRBJ1-5; possible D gene TRBD1, 6 bases. The CDR3 extends over 15 amino acids. The V gene's germline CDR1 is LGHNA and CDR2 YSLEER. V was trimmed by 8 bases and J by 0 bases, leaving 14 bases between them. The CDR3 loop is CASGRDISSNQPQHF. Here the CDR3 DNA reads TGCGCCAGCGGACGGGACATTAGTAGCAATCAGCCCCAGCATTTT.

The chain joins TRBV9 to TRBJ1-4, with D hard to call. CDR3 length: 14 residues. V dropped 1 base and J dropped 10 bases, with 14 bases sitting between them. Per germline, CDR1 SGDLS and CDR2 YYNGEE. The CDR3 here is CASSVTQVSGKLFF. The CDR3 nucleotides are TGTGCCAGCAGCGTAACTCAAGTTTCCGGAAAACTGTTTTTT.

J is TRBJ2-7 and V is TRBV7-8; the match to TRBD2 covers 11 bases. This CDR3 has 15 amino acids. Germline-derived CDR1 and CDR2 are SGHVS and FQNEAQ. The V segment lost 2 bases and the J segment 4 bases; nucleotides outside the gene matches: 4. In nucleotides, the CDR3 is TGTGCCAGCAGCTTAATGACTAGCGGGGCATACGAGCAGTACTTC. Translated: CASSLMTSGAYEQYF.

There are a few counts of this clone. The chain joins TRBV21-1 to TRBJ1-2; the table's D call, TRBD1, has no DNA check behind it. TRBV21-1 is deemed a pseudogene. The CDR3 has 18 amino acids. The CDR3: CASSLRKRGGTGSDGYTF. DNA of the CDR3: TGTGCCAGCAGCTTACGAAAAAGGGGGGGGACAGGGTCTGACGGCTACACCTTC.

The genes are TRBV4-3 and TRBJ1-4; D is unresolved. CDR1 and CDR2 from the germline V gene are LGHNA and YSLEER. Trimming removed 1 base from V and 6 bases from J, with 12 bases in between. This CDR3 is 15 amino acids long. This CDR3 is CASSQGYSSDEKLFF. The CDR3 DNA reads as TGCGCCAGCAGCCAAGGGTACAGTAGCGATGAAAAACTGTTTTTT.

The genes are TRBV9 and TRBJ1-3; no firm D call. The CDR3 extends over 16 amino acids. From germline, CDR1 is SGDLS and CDR2 YYNGEE. The V end lost 0 bases, the J end lost 4 bases, and 14 bases lay between the germline ends. For the CDR3, the DNA is TGTGCCAGCAGCGTAGACAGACCCTGGGCCGGAAACACCATATATTTT. It specifies CASSVDRPWAGNTIYF.

The chain links TRBV28 to TRBJ1-2; TRBD1 matches 8 bases. The germline gives CDR1 MDHEN, CDR2 SYDVKM. The CDR3 runs to 18 residues. Germline trimming cut 7 bases from V and 1 base from J; bases unmatched to any gene: 17. CDR3 sequence: CASTSLPFRGLGNYGYTF. The CDR3 DNA is TGTGCCAGCACCTCTCTCCCCTTCAGGGGGCTAGGTAACTATGGCTACACCTTC.

The chain's CDR3 is CASSLAPGQAYGYTF. The CDR3 region has the DNA TGTGCCAGCAGCTTAGCGCCGGGACAGGCCTATGGCTACACCTTC. This sequence joins TRBV7-2 and TRBJ1-2; TRBD1 matches at 8 bases. V lost 0 bases to trimming and J lost 4 bases; unmatched junction nucleotides: 4. CDR3 size: 15 residues. CDR1 is SGHTA, CDR2 FQGNSA, per germline.